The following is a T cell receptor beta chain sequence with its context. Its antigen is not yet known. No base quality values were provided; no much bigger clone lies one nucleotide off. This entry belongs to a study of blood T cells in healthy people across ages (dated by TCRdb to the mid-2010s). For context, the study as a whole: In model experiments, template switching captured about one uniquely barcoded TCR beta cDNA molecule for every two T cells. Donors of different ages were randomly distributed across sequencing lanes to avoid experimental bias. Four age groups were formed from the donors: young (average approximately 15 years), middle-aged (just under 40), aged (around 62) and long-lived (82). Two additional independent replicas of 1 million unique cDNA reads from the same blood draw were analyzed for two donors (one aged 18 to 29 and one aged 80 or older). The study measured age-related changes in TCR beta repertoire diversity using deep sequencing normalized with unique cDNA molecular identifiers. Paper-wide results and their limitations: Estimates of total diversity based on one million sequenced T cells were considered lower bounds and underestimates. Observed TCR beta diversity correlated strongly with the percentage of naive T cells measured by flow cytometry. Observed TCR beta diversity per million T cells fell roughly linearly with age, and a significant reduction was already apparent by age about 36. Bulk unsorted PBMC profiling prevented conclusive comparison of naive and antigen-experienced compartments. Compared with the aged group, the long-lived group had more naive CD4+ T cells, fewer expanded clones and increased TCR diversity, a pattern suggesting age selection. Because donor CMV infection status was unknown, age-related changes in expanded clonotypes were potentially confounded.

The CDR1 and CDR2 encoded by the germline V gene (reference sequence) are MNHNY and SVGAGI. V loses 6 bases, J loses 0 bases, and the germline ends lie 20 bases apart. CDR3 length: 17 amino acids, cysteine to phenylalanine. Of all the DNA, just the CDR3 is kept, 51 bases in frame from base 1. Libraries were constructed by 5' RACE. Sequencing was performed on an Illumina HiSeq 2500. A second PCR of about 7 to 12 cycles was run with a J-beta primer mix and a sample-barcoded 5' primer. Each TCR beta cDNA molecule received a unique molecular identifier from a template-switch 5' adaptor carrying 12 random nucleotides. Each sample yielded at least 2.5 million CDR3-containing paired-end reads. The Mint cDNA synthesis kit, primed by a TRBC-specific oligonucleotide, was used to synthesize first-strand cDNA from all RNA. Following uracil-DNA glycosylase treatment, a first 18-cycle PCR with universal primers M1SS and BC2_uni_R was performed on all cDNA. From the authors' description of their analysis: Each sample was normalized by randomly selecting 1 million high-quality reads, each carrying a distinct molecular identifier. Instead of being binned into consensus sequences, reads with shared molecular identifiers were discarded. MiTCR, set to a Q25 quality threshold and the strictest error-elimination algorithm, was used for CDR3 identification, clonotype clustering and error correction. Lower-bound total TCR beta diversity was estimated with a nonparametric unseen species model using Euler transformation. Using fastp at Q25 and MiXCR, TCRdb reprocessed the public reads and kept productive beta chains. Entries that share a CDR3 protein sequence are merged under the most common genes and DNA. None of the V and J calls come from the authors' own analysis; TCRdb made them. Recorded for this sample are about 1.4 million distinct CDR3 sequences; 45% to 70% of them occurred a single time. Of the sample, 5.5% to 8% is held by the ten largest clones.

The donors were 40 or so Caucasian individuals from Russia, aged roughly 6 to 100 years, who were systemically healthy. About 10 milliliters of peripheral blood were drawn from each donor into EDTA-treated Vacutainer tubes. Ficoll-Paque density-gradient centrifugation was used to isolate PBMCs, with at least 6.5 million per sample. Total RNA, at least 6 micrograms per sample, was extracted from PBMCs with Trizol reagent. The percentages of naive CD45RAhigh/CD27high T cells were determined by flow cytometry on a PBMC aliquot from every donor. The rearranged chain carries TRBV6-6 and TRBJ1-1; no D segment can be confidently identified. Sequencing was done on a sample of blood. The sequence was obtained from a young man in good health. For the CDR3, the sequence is CASRDNPRVPMNTEAFF. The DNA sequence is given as TGTGCCAGCAGGGATAACCCCCGGGTCCCCATGAACACTGAAGCTTTCTTT.